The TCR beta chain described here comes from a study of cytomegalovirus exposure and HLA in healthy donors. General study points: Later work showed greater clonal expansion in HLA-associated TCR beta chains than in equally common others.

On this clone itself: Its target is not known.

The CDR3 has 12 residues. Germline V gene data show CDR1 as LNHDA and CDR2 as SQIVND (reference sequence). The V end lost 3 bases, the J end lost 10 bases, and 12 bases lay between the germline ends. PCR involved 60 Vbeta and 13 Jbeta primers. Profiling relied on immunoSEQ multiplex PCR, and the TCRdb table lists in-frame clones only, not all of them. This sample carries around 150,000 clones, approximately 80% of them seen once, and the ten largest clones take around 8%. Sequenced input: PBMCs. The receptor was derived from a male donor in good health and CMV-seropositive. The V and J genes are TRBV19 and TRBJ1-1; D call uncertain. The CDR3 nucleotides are TGTGCCAGTAGTATGCTGGCTTCAGGAGCTTTCTTT. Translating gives CASSMLASGAFF.